The T cell receptor beta chain described here comes from a study of PD-L1 blockade in urothelial cancer. Across the whole study: A median of roughly 150,000 T cells was found in the blood samples.

TCRdb's table, derived via immunoSEQ multiplex PCR, lists solely in-frame clones and lacks some. The data show under 95,000 clones, about four fifths seen once. Regarding time point: pretreatment peripheral blood. Each patient gave between 1 and 8 samples of peripheral blood mononuclear cells, which were collected pretreatment and during treatment. This CDR3 comprises 15 residues. V lost 6 bases and J lost 2; bases outside the gene matches: 8. Germline assignment: CDR1 SGHAT and CDR2 FQDESV (reference sequence). The specimen was PBMCs, collected around atezolizumab (anti-PD-L1) treatment. The rearrangement uses TRBV11-1 and TRBJ2-7, with TRBD1 matching 9 bases. This clonotype was obtained from a man in his 60s with urothelial cancer. The CDR3 loop is CASRLTGTGTYEQYF. DNA for the CDR3: TGTGCCAGCAGACTCACCGGGACAGGGACCTACGAGCAGTACTTC.